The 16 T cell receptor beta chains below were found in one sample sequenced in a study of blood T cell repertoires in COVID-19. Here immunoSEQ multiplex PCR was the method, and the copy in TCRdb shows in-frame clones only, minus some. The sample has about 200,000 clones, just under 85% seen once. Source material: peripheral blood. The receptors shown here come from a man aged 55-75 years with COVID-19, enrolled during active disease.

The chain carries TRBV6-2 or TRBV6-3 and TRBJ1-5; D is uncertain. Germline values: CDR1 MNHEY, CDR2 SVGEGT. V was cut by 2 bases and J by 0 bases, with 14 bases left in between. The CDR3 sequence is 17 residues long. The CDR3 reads CASSYTTGTDSNQPQHF. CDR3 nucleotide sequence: TGTGCCAGCAGTTACACGACGGGAACCGATAGCAATCAGCCCCAGCATTTT.

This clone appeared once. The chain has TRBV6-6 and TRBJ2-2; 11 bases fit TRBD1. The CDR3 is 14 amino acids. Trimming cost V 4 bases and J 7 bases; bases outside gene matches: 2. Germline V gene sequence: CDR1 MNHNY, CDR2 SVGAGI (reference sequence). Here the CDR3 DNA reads TGTGCCAGCAGTTGGGACAGGGGGATCGGGGAGCTGTTTTTT. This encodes CASSWDRGIGELFF.

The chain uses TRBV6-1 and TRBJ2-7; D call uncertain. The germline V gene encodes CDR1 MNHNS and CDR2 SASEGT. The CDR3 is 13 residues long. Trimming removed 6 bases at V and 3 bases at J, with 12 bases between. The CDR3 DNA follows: TGTGCCAGCAGACCACCGGCAGGCTACGAGCAGTACTTC. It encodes CASRPPAGYEQYF.

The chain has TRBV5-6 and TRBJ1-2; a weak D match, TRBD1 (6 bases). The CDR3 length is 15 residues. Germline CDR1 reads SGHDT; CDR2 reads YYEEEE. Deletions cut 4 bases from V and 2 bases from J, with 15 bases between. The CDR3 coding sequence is TGTGCCAGCAGCCCCACTGGACAGAGCAACTATGGCTACACCTTC. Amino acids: CASSPTGQSNYGYTF. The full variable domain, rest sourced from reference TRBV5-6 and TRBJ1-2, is DAGVTQSPTHLIKTRGQQVTLRCSPKSGHDTVSWYQQALGQGPQFIFQYYEEEERQRGNFPDRFSGHQFPNYSSELNVNALLLGDSALYLCASSPTGQSNYGYTFGSGTRLTVV.

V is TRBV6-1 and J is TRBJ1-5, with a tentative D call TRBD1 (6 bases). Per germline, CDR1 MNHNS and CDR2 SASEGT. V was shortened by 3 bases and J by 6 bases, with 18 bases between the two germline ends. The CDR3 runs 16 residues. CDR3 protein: CASSDDLTGIGQPQHF. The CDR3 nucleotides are TGTGCCAGCAGTGATGACCTTACAGGGATAGGTCAGCCCCAGCATTTT.

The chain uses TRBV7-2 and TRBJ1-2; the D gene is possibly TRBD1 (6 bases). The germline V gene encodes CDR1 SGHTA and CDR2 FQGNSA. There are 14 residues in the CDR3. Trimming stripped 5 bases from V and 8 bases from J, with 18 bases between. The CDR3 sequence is CASSKPGGLGGYTF. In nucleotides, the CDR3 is TGTGCCAGCAGCAAACCCGGGGGGCTAGGGGGCTACACCTTC.

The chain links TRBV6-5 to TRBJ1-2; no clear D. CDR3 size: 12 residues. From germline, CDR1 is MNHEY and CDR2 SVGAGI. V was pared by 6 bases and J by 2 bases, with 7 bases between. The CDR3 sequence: CASRANNYGYTF. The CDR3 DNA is TGTGCCAGCAGGGCCAACAACTATGGCTACACCTTC.

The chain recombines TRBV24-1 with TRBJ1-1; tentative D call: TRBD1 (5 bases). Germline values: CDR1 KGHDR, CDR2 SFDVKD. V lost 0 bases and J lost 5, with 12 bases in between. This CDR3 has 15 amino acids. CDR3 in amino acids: CATSDLDRRGTEAFF. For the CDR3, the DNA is TGTGCCACCAGTGATTTGGACCGGCGGGGGACTGAAGCTTTCTTT.

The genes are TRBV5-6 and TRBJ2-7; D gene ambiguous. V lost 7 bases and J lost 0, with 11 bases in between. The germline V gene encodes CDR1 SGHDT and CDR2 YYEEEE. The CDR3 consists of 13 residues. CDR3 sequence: CASRSRLSYEQYF. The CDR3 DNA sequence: TGTGCCAGCCGGAGCCGCCTCTCCTACGAGCAGTACTTC.

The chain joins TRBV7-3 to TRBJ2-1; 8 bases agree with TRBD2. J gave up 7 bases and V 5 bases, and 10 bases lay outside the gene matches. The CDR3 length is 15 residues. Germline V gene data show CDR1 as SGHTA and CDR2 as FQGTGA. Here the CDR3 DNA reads TGTGCCAGCAGCCCAAGAGGGACTAGTAGTAATGAGCAGTTCTTC. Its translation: CASSPRGTSSNEQFF. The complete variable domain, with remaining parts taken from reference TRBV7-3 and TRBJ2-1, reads GAGVSQTPSNKVTEKGKYVELRCDPISGHTALYWYRQSLGQGPEFLIYFQGTGAADDSGLPNDRFFAVRPEGSVSTLKIQRTERGDSAVYLCASSPRGTSSNEQFFGPGTRLTVL.

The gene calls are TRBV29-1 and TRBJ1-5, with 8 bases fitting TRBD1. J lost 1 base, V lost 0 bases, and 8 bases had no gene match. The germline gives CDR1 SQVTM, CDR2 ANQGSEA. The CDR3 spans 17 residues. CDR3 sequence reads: CSVEEDRGRWSNQPQHF. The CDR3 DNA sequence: TGCAGCGTTGAAGAAGACAGGGGAAGATGGAGCAATCAGCCCCAGCATTTT.

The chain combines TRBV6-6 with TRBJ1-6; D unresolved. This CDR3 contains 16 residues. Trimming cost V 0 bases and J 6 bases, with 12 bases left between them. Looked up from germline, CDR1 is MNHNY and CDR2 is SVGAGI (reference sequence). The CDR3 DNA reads TGTGCCAGCAGTTACTCGAGGCAGCTAGTTAATTCACCCCTCCACTTT. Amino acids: CASSYSRQLVNSPLHF.

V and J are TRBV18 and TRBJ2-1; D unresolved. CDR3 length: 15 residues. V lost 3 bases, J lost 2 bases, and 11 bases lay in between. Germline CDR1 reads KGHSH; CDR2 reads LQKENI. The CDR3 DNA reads TGTGCCAGCTCACCTGGGCAGGATACCTACAATGAGCAGTTCTTC. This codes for CASSPGQDTYNEQFF.

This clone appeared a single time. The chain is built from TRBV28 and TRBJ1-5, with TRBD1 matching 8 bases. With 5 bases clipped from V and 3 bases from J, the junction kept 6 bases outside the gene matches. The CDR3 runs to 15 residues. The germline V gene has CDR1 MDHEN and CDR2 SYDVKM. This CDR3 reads CASSPRTGTNQPQHF. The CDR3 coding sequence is TGTGCCAGCAGTCCTAGGACAGGGACCAATCAGCCCCAGCATTTT.

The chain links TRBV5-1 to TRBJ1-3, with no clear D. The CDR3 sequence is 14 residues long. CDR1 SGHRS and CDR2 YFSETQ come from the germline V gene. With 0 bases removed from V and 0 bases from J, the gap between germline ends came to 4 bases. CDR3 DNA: TGCGCCAGCAGCTTGGACAACTCTGGAAACACCATATATTTT. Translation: CASSLDNSGNTIYF.

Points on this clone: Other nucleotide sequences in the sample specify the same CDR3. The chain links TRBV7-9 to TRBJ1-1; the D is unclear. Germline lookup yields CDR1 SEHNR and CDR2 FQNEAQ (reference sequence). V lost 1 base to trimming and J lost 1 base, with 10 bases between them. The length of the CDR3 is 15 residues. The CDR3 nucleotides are TGTGCCAGCAGCTTAGGCGGTCATCCGAACACTGAAGCTTTCTTT. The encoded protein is CASSLGGHPNTEAFF. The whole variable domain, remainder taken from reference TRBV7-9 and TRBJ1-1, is DTGVSQNPRHKITKRGQNVTFRCDPISEHNRLYWYRQTLGQGPEFLTYFQNEAQLEKSRLLSDRFSAERPKGSFSTLEIQRTEQGDSAMYLCASSLGGHPNTEAFFGQGTRLTVV.